The T cell receptor beta chain under discussion was sequenced for a study of technical replicates of blood from several donors. The germline V gene has CDR1 SEHNR and CDR2 FQNEAQ (reference sequence). Trimming stripped 2 bases from V and 14 bases from J, with 18 bases between. CDR3 length: 14 residues. The method was immunoSEQ multiplex PCR; TCRdb's version includes in-frame clones alone and lacks a portion of them. Of about 74,000 clones in the sample, about 95% are singletons; the top ten hold 0.2% to 0.3%. The genes are TRBV7-9 and TRBJ1-4, with unresolved D. The source material was T cells isolated from PBMCs. The clonotype originates from a human donor in good health. The CDR3 DNA sequence: TGTGCCAGCAGCTTACTTCTCCACGGTGGCGGTCTGTTTTTT. Its protein is CASSLLLHGGGLFF.